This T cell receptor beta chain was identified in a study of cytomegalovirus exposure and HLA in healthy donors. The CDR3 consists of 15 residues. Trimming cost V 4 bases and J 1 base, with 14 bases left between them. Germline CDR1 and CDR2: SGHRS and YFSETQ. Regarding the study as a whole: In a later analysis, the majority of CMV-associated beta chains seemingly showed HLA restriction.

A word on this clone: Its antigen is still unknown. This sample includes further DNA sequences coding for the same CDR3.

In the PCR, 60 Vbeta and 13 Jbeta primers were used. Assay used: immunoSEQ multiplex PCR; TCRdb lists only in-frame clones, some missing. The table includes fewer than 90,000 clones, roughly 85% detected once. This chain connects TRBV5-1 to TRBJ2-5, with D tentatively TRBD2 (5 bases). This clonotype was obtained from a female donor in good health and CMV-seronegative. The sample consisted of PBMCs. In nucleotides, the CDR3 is TGCGCCAGCAGCCTCCTCCGAGGGCCCCAAGAGACCCAGTACTTC. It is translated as CASSLLRGPQETQYF.